This paragraph reports one T cell receptor beta chain. Antigen specificity is unknown. The data stem from a study of T-cell memory formation after mild COVID-19. The study, taken as a whole, reports: Later expanders leaned toward CD4+, whereas clones contracting from day 15 to 85 were balanced CD4/CD8. Memory cells collected pre-infection included some clones that later responded, suggesting cross-reactive memory joined. Shrinking CD4+ clones were chiefly CM and EM; CD8+ ones were chiefly EMRA.

cDNA libraries for TCR alpha and TCR beta, carrying sample barcodes and UMIs, came from 5'RACE with constant-segment primers. TCRdb used MiXCR to reprocess the 5' RACE reads, holding one entry per CDR3 protein. The sample includes about 210,000 distinct CDR3 sequences, 27% of them seen just once. Unmatched junction bases numbered 7, after V lost 5 bases and J lost 4 bases. This CDR3 spans 15 amino acids. Germline values: CDR1 PRHDT, CDR2 FYEKMQ (reference sequence). The sequenced material came from PBMCs or a T cell subset sorted from them (not recorded which). The source of this sequence is an adult woman who had mild COVID-19 (a few samples of this study predate the infection). Cell type and time point are not known. The J gene is TRBJ2-3, the V gene TRBV13; 9 bases match TRBD2. In DNA, the CDR3 is TGTGCCAGCAGCCTTAGCGGGGGAGGATCAGATACGCAGTATTTT. Its translation: CASSLSGGGSDTQYF.